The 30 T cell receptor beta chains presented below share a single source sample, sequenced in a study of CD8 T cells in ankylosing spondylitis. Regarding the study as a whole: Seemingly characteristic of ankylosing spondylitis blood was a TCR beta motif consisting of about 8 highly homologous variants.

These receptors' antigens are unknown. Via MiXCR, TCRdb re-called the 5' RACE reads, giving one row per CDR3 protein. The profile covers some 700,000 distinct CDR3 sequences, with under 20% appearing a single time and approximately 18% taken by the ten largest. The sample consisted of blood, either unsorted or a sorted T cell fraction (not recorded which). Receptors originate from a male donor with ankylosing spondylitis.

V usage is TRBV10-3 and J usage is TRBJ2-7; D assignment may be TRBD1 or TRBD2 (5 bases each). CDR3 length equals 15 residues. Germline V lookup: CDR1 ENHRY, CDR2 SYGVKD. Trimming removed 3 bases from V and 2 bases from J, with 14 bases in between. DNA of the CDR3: TGTGCCATCAGTGATCCCGGGACGGTCACCTACGAGCAGTACTTC. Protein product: CAISDPGTVTYEQYF.

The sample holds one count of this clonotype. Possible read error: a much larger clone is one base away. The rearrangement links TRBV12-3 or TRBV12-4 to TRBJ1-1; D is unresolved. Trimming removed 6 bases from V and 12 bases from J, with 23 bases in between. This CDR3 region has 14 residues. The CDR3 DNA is TGTGCCAGCAGCCCTAATAATGAGGGCCCGGGGTCTTTCTTT. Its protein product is CASSPNNEGPGSFF.

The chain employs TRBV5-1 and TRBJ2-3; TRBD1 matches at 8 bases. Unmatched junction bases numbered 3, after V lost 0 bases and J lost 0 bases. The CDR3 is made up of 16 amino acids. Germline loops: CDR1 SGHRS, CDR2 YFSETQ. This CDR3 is CASSLDGQGSTDTQYF. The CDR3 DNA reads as TGCGCCAGCAGCTTGGACGGACAGGGCAGCACAGATACGCAGTATTTT.

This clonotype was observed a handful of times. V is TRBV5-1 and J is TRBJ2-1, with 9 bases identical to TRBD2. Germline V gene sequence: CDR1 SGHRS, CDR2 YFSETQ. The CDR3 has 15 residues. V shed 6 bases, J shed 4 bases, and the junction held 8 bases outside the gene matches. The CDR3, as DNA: TGCGCCAGCAAGGAGCGGGAGGTTGGGTACAATGAGCAGTTCTTC. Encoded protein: CASKEREVGYNEQFF.

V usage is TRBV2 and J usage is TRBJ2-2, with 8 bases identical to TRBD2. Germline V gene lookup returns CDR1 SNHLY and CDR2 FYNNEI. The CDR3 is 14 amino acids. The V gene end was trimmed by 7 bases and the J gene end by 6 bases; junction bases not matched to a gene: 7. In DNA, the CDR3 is TGTGCCAGCATAGCGGGACTAGGGCCCGGGGAGCTGTTTTTT. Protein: CASIAGLGPGELFF.

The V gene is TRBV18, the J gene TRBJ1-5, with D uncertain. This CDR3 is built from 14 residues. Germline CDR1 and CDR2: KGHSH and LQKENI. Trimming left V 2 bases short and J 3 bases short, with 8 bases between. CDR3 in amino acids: CASSPGINNQPQHF. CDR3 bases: TGTGCCAGCTCACCAGGGATCAACAATCAGCCCCAGCATTTT. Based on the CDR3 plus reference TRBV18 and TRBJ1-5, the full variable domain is NAGVMQNPRHLVRRRGQEARLRCSPMKGHSHVYWYRQLPEEGLKFMVYLQKENIIDESGMPKERFSAEFPKEGPSILRIQQVVRGDSAAYFCASSPGINNQPQHFGDGTRLSIL.

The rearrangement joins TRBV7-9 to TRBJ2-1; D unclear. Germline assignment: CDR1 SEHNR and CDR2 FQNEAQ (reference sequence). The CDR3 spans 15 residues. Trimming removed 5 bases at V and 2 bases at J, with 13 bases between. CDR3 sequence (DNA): TGTGCCAGCAGCCGACTGGCGGAGCCCTACAATGAGCAGTTCTTC. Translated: CASSRLAEPYNEQFF.

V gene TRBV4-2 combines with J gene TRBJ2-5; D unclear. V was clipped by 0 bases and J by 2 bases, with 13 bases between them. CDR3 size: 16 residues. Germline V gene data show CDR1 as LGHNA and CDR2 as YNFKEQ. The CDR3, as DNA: TGTGCCAGCAGCCAAGATCGAGGAAATACTCAAGAGACCCAGTACTTC. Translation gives CASSQDRGNTQETQYF.

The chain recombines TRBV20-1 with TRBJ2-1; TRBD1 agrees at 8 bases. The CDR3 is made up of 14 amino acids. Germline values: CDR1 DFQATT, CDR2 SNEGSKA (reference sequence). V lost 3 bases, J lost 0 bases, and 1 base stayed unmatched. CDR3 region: CSARDRVSYNEQFF. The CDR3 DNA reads TGCAGTGCTAGGGACAGGGTCTCCTACAATGAGCAGTTCTTC.

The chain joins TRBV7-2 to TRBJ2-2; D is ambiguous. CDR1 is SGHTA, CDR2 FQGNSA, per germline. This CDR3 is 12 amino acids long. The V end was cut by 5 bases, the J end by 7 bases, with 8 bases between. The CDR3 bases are TGTGCCAGCAGCGGTAGACTCGGGGAGCTGTTTTTT. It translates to CASSGRLGELFF.

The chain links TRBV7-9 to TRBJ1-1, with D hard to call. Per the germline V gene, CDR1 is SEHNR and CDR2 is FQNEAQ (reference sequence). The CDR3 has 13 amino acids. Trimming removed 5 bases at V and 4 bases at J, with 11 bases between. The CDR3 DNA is TGTGCCAGCAGCCCAGAAGGGCGCACTGAAGCTTTCTTT. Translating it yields CASSPEGRTEAFF.

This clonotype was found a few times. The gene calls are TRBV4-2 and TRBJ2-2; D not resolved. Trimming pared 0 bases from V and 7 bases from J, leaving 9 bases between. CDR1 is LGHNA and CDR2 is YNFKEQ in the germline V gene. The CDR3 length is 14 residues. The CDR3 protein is CASSQEVGYGELFF. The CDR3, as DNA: TGTGCCAGCAGCCAAGAAGTAGGGTACGGGGAGCTGTTTTTT.

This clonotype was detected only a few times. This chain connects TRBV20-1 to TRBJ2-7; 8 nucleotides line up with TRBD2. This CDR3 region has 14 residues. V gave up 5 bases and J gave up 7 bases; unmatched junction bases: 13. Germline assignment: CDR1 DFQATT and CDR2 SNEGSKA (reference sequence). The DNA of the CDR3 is TGCAGTGCTTCAACACGGGGGGGCAATTATGAGCAGTACTTC. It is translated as CSASTRGGNYEQYF.

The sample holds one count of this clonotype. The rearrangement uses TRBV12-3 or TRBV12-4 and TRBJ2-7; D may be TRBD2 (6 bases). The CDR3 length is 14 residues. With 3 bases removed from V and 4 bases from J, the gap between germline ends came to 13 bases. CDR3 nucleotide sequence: TGTGCCAGCAGTTTCGTGGAGGGCGGGTACGAGCAGTACTTC. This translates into CASSFVEGGYEQYF.

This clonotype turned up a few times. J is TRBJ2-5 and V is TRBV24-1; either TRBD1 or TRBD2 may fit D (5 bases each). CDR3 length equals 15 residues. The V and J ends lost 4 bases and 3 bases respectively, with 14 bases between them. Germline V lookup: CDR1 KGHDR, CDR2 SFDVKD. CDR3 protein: CATSDWDGGKETQYF. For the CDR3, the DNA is TGTGCCACCAGTGACTGGGACGGAGGAAAAGAGACCCAGTACTTC.

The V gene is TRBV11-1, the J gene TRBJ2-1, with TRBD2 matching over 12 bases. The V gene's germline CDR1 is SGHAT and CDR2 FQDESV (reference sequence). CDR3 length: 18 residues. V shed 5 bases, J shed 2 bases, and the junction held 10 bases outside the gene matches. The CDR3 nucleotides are TGTGCCAGCAGCCGGACGGTAACTAGCGGGGGGACCTACAATGAGCAGTTCTTC. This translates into CASSRTVTSGGTYNEQFF.

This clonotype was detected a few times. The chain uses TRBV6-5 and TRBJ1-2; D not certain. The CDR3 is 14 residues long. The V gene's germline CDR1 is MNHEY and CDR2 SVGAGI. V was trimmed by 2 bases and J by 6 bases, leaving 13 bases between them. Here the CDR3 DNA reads TGTGCCAGCAGTTACGGGAGGACGGACCATGGCTACACCTTC. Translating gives CASSYGRTDHGYTF.

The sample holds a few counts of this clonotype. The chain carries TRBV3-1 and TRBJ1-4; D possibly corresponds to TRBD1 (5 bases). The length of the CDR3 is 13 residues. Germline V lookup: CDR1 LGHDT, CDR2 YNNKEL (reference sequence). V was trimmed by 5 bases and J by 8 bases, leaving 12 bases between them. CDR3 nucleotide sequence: TGTGCCAGCAGCGGAGGGACTAGCGAAAAACTGTTTTTT. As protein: CASSGGTSEKLFF.

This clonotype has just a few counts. The CDR3 spells CACVRGVGEAFF. In DNA form, the CDR3 reads TGTGCCTGTGTCCGGGGTGTCGGGGAAGCTTTCTTT. V usage is TRBV30 and J usage is TRBJ1-1; no reliable D call. Germline V gene lookup returns CDR1 GTSNPN and CDR2 SVGIG (reference sequence). V shed 6 bases and J shed 8 bases, with 16 bases lying between them. The CDR3 has 12 amino acids.

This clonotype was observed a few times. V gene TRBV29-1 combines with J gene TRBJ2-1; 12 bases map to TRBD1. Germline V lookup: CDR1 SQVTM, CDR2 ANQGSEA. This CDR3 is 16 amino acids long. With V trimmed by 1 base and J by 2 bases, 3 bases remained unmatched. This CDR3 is CSVEVGTGGTYNEQFF. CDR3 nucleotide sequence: TGCAGCGTTGAAGTAGGGACAGGGGGCACCTACAATGAGCAGTTCTTC.

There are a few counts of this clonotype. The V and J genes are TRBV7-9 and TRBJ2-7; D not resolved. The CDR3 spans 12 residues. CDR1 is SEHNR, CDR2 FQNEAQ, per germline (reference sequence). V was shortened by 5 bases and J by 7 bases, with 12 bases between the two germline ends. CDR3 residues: CASSPPVFEQYF. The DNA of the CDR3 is TGTGCCAGCAGCCCACCGGTGTTTGAGCAGTACTTC.

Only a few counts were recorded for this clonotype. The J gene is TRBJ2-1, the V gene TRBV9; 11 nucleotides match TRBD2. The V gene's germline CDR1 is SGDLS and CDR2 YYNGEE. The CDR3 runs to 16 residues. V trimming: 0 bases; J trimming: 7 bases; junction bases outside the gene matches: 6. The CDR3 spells CASSVVSGLAVNEQFF. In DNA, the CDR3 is TGTGCCAGCAGCGTAGTCTCGGGACTAGCGGTTAATGAGCAGTTCTTC. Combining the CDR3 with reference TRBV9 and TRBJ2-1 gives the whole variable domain DSGVTQTPKHLITATGQRVTLRCSPRSGDLSVYWYQQSLDQGLQFLIQYYNGEERAKGNILERFSAQQFPDLHSELNLSSLELGDSALYFCASSVVSGLAVNEQFFGPGTRLTVL.

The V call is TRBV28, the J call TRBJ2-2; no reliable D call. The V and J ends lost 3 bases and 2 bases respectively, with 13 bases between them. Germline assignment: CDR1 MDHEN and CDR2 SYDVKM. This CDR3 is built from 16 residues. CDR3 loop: CASSFWLSRNTGELFF. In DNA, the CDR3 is TGTGCCAGCAGTTTCTGGCTTAGCAGAAACACCGGGGAGCTGTTTTTT.

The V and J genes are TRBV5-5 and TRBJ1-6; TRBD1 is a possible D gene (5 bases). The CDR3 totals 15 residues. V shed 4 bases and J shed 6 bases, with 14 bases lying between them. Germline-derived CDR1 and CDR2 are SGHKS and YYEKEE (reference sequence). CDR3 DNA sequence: TGTGCCAGCAGCCCATCTTTAGGGGTTAATTCACCCCTCCACTTT. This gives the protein CASSPSLGVNSPLHF.

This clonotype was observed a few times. CDR3 nucleotide sequence: TGCAGTGCTTTGGGGGATTCTAATGAAAAACTGTTTTTT. Encoded protein: CSALGDSNEKLFF. V and J are TRBV20-1 and TRBJ1-4; perhaps TRBD1 as D (5 bases). The V and J ends lost 5 bases and 3 bases respectively, with 10 bases between them. The CDR3 has 13 residues. Germline CDR1 is DFQATT and CDR2 is SNEGSKA (reference sequence).

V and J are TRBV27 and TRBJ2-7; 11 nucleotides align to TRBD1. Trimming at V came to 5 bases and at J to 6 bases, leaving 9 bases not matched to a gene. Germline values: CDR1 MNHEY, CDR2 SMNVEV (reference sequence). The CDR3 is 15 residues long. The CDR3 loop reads CASSPLPGTGGEQYF. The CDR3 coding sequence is TGTGCCAGCAGTCCCCTTCCCGGGACAGGGGGCGAGCAGTACTTC.

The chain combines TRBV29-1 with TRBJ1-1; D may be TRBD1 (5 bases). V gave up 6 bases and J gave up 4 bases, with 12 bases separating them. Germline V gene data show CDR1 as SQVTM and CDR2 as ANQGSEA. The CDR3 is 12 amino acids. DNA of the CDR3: TGCAGCGTCCCCTCCGGGGGCACTGAAGCTTTCTTT. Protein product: CSVPSGGTEAFF.

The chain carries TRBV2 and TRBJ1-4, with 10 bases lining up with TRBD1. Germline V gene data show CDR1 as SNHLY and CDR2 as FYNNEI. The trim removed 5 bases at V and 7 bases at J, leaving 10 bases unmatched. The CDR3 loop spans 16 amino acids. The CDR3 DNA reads TGTGCCAGCAGTCTCGACAGGGGGCACGATTTTGAAAAACTGTTTTTT. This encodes CASSLDRGHDFEKLFF. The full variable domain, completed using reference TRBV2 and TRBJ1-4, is EPEVTQTPSHQVTQMGQEVILRCVPISNHLYFYWYRQILGQKVEFLVSFYNNEISEKSEIFDDQFSVERPDGSNFTLKIRSTKLEDSAMYFCASSLDRGHDFEKLFFGSGTQLSVL.

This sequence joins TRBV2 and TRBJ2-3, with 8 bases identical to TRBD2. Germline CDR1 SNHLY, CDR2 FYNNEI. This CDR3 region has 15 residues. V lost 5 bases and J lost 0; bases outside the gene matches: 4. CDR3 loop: CASSYLAGSTDTQYF. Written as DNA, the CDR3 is TGTGCCAGCAGTTACTTAGCGGGAAGCACAGATACGCAGTATTTT. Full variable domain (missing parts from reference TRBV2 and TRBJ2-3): EPEVTQTPSHQVTQMGQEVILRCVPISNHLYFYWYRQILGQKVEFLVSFYNNEISEKSEIFDDQFSVERPDGSNFTLKIRSTKLEDSAMYFCASSYLAGSTDTQYFGPGTRLTVL.

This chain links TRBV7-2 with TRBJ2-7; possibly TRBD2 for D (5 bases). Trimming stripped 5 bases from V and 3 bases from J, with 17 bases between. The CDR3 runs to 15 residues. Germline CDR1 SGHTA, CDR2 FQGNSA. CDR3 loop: CASSPFGGEGYEQYF. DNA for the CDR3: TGTGCCAGCAGCCCATTTGGAGGTGAAGGCTACGAGCAGTACTTC.